The T cell receptor (beta chain) under discussion was sequenced for a study of shared T cell receptors in the human thymus. The CDR3 contains 16 residues. The V and J ends lost 1 base and 0 bases, in that order; junction bases with no gene match: 4. CDR1 and CDR2 from the germline V gene are SGHVS and FQNEAQ. The repertoire was sequenced with immunoSEQ multiplex PCR; TCRdb's copy has only in-frame clones and lacks some. The table shows hundreds of thousands of clones, with more than 70% occurring only once. These sequences were also reported in another study, on human thymus T cells. From that paper: Repertoires sampled from thymus and blood appeared biased in V and J gene usage.

The source of this sequence is a boy in the first two years of life with a congenital heart defect. The chain links TRBV7-8 to TRBJ2-3, with 7 bases that match TRBD2. The sequencing sample was made of thymocytes. The CDR3 sequence: CASSLGGSGSTDTQYF. CDR3 DNA sequence: TGTGCCAGCAGCTTAGGGGGTAGCGGGAGCACAGATACGCAGTATTTT.